This TCR beta chain was recorded in a study of CD8+CD57+ T cells in acquired aplastic anemia. Study-wide results and caveats: The CD8+ Simpson's diversity of patients and controls was not significantly different.

Turning to this clonotype: Its specificity is unknown. A read error is likely, as this CDR3 ends without the conserved phenylalanine or tryptophan.

Before being chosen for sequencing, patients had shown CD8+CD57+ cell expansion by flow cytometry. The patients, all of them, had severe acquired aplastic anemia. The study profiled TCR beta VDJ and CDR3 using genomic DNA as template. Via MiXCR, TCRdb re-called the reads, giving one row per CDR3 protein. The sample carries roughly 200,000 distinct CDR3 sequences, nearly 65% recorded once. Trimming removed 0 bases from V and 2 bases from J; junction bases left unmatched: 1. Germline CDR1 and CDR2: SGHTA and FQGNSA. The CDR3 is 15 residues long. This clonotype originated in a human donor with aplastic anemia. The chain joins TRBV7-2 to TRBJ2-3; 8 nucleotides match TRBD2. Source material: sorted CD4+, CD8+, or CD8+CD57+ T cells (not recorded which) from PBMCs. As DNA, the CDR3 is TGTGCCAGCAGCTTAGCGCGGGGGGACACAGATACGCAGTATTAT. It translates to CASSLARGDTDTQYY.